One sample yielded the 21 T cell receptor beta chains listed below, sequenced in a study of T cell changes during pregnancy in multiple sclerosis. The method was immunoSEQ multiplex PCR; TCRdb's version includes in-frame clones alone and lacks a portion of them. The sample includes about 57,000 clones, about 91% seen only once; the top ten take roughly 3.6%. The sample consisted of peripheral blood, taken after pregnancy. All receptors come from a female donor in good health, enrolled as a control in a pregnancy study.

This clone has only one observation. V is TRBV6-1 and J is TRBJ2-6; D not certain. This CDR3 is 14 amino acids long. Per the germline V gene, CDR1 is MNHNS and CDR2 is SASEGT. With 4 bases removed from V and 0 bases from J, the gap between germline ends came to 4 bases. CDR3 sequence reads: CASSAGSGANVLTF. Written as DNA, the CDR3 is TGTGCCAGCAGTGCAGGCTCTGGGGCCAACGTCCTGACTTTC.

The rearrangement uses TRBV4-3 and TRBJ2-7, with D perhaps TRBD2 (6 bases). Germline CDR1 is LGHNA and CDR2 is YSLEER. The germline V and J ends were trimmed by 0 bases and 3 bases, with 9 bases remaining between them. The CDR3 consists of 14 residues. The chain's CDR3 is CASSQDMGGYEQYF. The CDR3 region has the DNA TGCGCCAGCAGCCAAGATATGGGGGGCTACGAGCAGTACTTC.

V is TRBV4-2 and J is TRBJ2-7; 15 bases are shared with TRBD2. The V and J ends lost 3 bases and 0 bases, in that order; junction bases with no gene match: 6. The CDR3 covers 18 residues. Germline V gene sequence: CDR1 LGHNA, CDR2 YNFKEQ. The CDR3 DNA follows: TGTGCCAGCAGCCATCCCCCGGGACTAGCGGGGGGCTCCTACGAGCAGTACTTC. Encoded protein: CASSHPPGLAGGSYEQYF.

The genes are TRBV4-3 and TRBJ1-4; 9 nucleotides match TRBD1. Trimming at V came to 5 bases and at J to 10 bases, leaving 8 bases not matched to a gene. Germline V lookup: CDR1 LGHNA, CDR2 YSLEER. This CDR3 has 14 residues. CDR3: CASSKDRGDRKLFF. As DNA, the CDR3 is TGCGCCAGCAGCAAGGACAGGGGAGATCGAAAACTGTTTTTT.

This clone was counted once. The genes are TRBV5-1 and TRBJ2-2; 7 bases align to TRBD2. Per germline, CDR1 SGHRS and CDR2 YFSETQ. This CDR3 comprises 14 residues. The V segment lost 4 bases and the J segment 7 bases; nucleotides outside the gene matches: 7. In DNA form, the CDR3 reads TGCGCCAGCAGCGCGCGGGAGCAGGTCGGGGAGCTGTTTTTT. It yields the protein CASSAREQVGELFF.

The V gene is TRBV4-2, the J gene TRBJ2-5, with 7 bases aligning to TRBD2. The CDR3 is 16 residues long. V lost 1 base to trimming and J lost 2 bases; unmatched junction nucleotides: 7. Germline-derived CDR1 and CDR2 are LGHNA and YNFKEQ. The CDR3 nucleotides are TGTGCCAGCAGCCAAGGAGGAGTGCGGGGGCAAGAGACCCAGTACTTC. As protein: CASSQGGVRGQETQYF.

A single count supports this clone. The J gene is TRBJ2-7, the V gene TRBV5-1; D remains unclear. Trimming left V 1 base short and J 0 bases short, with 5 bases between. This CDR3 spans 13 amino acids. Germline CDR1 reads SGHRS; CDR2 reads YFSETQ. The DNA for the CDR3 is TGCGCCAGCAGCTTGACTATCTCCTACGAGCAGTACTTC. Protein: CASSLTISYEQYF.

CDR3 amino acids: CAWSRGSDSNQPQHF. CDR3 DNA: TGTGCCTGGAGTAGGGGTTCGGATAGCAATCAGCCCCAGCATTTT. This rearrangement joins TRBV30 to TRBJ1-5; maybe TRBD1 (5 bases). Trimming took off 2 bases at V and 0 bases at J, with 11 bases between the two ends. The CDR3 runs to 15 residues. Germline-derived CDR1 and CDR2 are GTSNPN and SVGIG (reference sequence).

This chain uses TRBV7-6 with TRBJ2-3, with 8 bases lining up with TRBD2. V gave up 5 bases and J gave up 3 bases; unmatched junction bases: 7. This CDR3 has 15 amino acids. The germline CDR1 and CDR2 sequences are SGHVS and FNYEAQ. CDR3 in DNA: TGTGCCAGCAGCGTAACTAGCGGACAAACAGATACGCAGTATTTT. Protein: CASSVTSGQTDTQYF.

The CDR3, as DNA: TGTGCCAGCAGCGGACCCGGGACAGGGAAGACTGAAGCTTTCTTT. Protein: CASSGPGTGKTEAFF. This chain joins TRBV11-3 and TRBJ1-1; 9 bases agree with TRBD1. Germline loops: CDR1 SGHNT, CDR2 YENEEA. V trimming: 5 bases; J trimming: 5 bases; junction bases outside the gene matches: 9. The CDR3 extends over 15 amino acids.

J is TRBJ1-5 and V is TRBV30; TRBD1 aligns across 10 bases. This CDR3 region has 15 residues. Germline V gene sequence: CDR1 GTSNPN, CDR2 SVGIG (reference sequence). Trimming took 3 bases from V and 3 from J; bases not matched to a gene: 5. CDR3 nucleotide sequence: TGTGCCTGGAGCTCAGGGACAGGGGACAATCAGCCCCAGCATTTT. Translating gives CAWSSGTGDNQPQHF.

The rearrangement uses TRBV18 and TRBJ2-7; perhaps TRBD2 as D (6 bases). The ends were cut back, 3 bases at V and 1 base at J, with 10 bases in the middle. This CDR3 comprises 14 residues. The V gene's germline CDR1 is KGHSH and CDR2 LQKENI. The CDR3 protein is CASSPGLHSYEQYF. CDR3 bases: TGTGCCAGCTCACCGGGACTGCATTCCTACGAGCAGTACTTC.

The rearrangement joins TRBV6-5 to TRBJ1-5, with D unresolved. CDR1 is MNHEY, CDR2 SVGAGI, per germline. The V and J ends lost 6 bases and 3 bases respectively, with 9 bases between them. The CDR3 is made up of 13 amino acids. The CDR3 region is CASSPSNNQPQHF. CDR3 coding DNA: TGTGCCAGCAGCCCTTCTAACAATCAGCCCCAGCATTTT.

V and J are TRBV7-2 and TRBJ2-7, with D possibly matching TRBD1 (6 bases). V lost 3 bases and J 3 bases, leaving 12 bases between the germline ends. The germline V gene encodes CDR1 SGHTA and CDR2 FQGNSA. CDR3 length: 14 residues. CDR3 amino acids: CASSLFTGHYEQYF. Written as DNA, the CDR3 is TGTGCCAGCAGCTTGTTTACAGGGCACTACGAGCAGTACTTC.

CDR3 protein: CASSSKDRLIGYNEQFF. DNA of the CDR3: TGCGCCAGCAGCTCCAAAGACAGGCTTATTGGATACAATGAGCAGTTCTTC. The chain employs TRBV5-1 and TRBJ2-1; tentative D call: TRBD1 (6 bases). Between the trimmed V and J ends, which lost 3 bases and 4 bases, there was a span of 20 bases. The CDR3 has 17 residues. Germline lookup yields CDR1 SGHRS and CDR2 YFSETQ.

This clone was found once. The V gene is TRBV4-1, the J gene TRBJ1-3, with D uncertain. This CDR3 is built from 15 residues. CDR1 MGHRA and CDR2 YSYEKL come from the germline V gene. The ends were cut back, 4 bases at V and 4 bases at J, with 14 bases in the middle. As DNA, the CDR3 is TGCGCCAGCAGCCTATTCCACGGGTTAGGAAACACCATATATTTT. Its protein is CASSLFHGLGNTIYF.

V usage is TRBV6-5 and J usage is TRBJ2-1, with no clear D. The CDR3 totals 15 residues. V lost 6 bases and J lost 0, with 12 bases in between. CDR1 and CDR2 from the germline V gene are MNHEY and SVGAGI. The CDR3 nucleotides are TGTGCCAGCAGCTCAGACTCGGACTCCTACAATGAGCAGTTCTTC. It yields the protein CASSSDSDSYNEQFF.

The chain joins TRBV5-1 to TRBJ1-1; TRBD1 agrees at 7 bases. CDR1 and CDR2 from the germline V gene are SGHRS and YFSETQ. The CDR3 loop spans 15 amino acids. The ends lost 0 bases at V and 6 bases at J; junction bases unmatched: 8. CDR3 in DNA: TGCGCCAGCAGCTTGGGACAGGGTTTTGCCGCTGAAGCTTTCTTT. Its protein product is CASSLGQGFAAEAFF.

This sequence joins TRBV10-3 and TRBJ2-7; 12 bases map to TRBD1. J lost 5 bases, V lost 10 bases, and 6 bases had no gene match. This CDR3 comprises 13 residues. The germline gives CDR1 ENHRY, CDR2 SYGVKD. CDR3 protein: CATGDRGQDEQYF. CDR3 nucleotides: TGTGCCACCGGGGACAGGGGGCAGGACGAGCAGTACTTC.

This rearrangement joins TRBV5-4 to TRBJ1-2; unclear D gene. Germline-derived CDR1 and CDR2 are SGHNT and YYREEE (reference sequence). V lost 0 bases and J lost 4, with 7 bases in between. This CDR3 contains 13 residues. CDR3 protein: CASSLDGPYGYTF. In nucleotides, the CDR3 is TGTGCCAGCAGCTTGGACGGTCCCTATGGCTACACCTTC.

V is TRBV19 and J is TRBJ1-2; D gene uncertain. The CDR3 loop spans 13 amino acids. Trimming stripped 3 bases from V and 5 bases from J, with 10 bases between. Germline V lookup: CDR1 LNHDA, CDR2 SQIVND (reference sequence). In DNA, the CDR3 is TGTGCCAGTAGTATGCTGGCCTTTTATGGCTACACCTTC. It yields the protein CASSMLAFYGYTF.